Shown below are 16 T cell receptor beta chains from a single sample sequenced in a study of T cell changes during pregnancy in multiple sclerosis. Using immunoSEQ multiplex PCR, the repertoire was profiled, and TCRdb retains in-frame clones only, with some absent. The repertoire has 40,000 or so clones, just over 90% of them found once; the top ten carry more than 0.3%. Here the sequenced sample was CD4+ T cells from peripheral blood mononuclear cells, taken in the third trimester of pregnancy. Every receptor here comes from a female donor in good health, enrolled as a control in a pregnancy study.

This sequence joins TRBV27 and TRBJ2-1, with 15 bases fitting TRBD2. The CDR3 is 19 amino acids. With 2 bases clipped from V and 1 base from J, the junction kept 6 bases outside the gene matches. Per the germline V gene, CDR1 is MNHEY and CDR2 is SMNVEV (reference sequence). The CDR3 is CASSLPGLAGGPSYNEQFF. CDR3 bases: TGTGCCAGCAGTTTACCAGGACTAGCGGGAGGGCCTTCCTACAATGAGCAGTTCTTC.

The chain employs TRBV29-1 and TRBJ2-5, with TRBD2 as a possible D gene (5 bases). This CDR3 comprises 12 residues. Germline CDR1 SQVTM, CDR2 ANQGSEA. Trimming removed 6 bases at V and 5 bases at J, with 13 bases between. CDR3 sequence: CSVPGVWETQYF. CDR3 DNA: TGCAGCGTCCCCGGGGTATGGGAGACCCAGTACTTC.

This chain links TRBV19 with TRBJ1-5; 9 nucleotides line up with TRBD1. Germline CDR1 is LNHDA and CDR2 is SQIVND (reference sequence). After removal of 7 bases from V and 6 bases from J, the junction contained 13 bases not matched to a gene. This CDR3 is built from 16 residues. This chain's CDR3 is CASTHSRGQGGQPQHF. In DNA, the CDR3 is TGTGCCAGTACCCATTCGAGGGGACAGGGCGGTCAGCCCCAGCATTTT.

V and J are TRBV18 and TRBJ2-3, with 7 bases aligning to TRBD2. CDR3 size: 13 residues. Looked up from germline, CDR1 is KGHSH and CDR2 is LQKENI. J gave up 6 bases and V 8 bases, and 8 bases lay outside the gene matches. The CDR3 loop is CASQGAGSDTQYF. The CDR3 DNA sequence: TGTGCCAGCCAAGGAGCGGGATCGGATACGCAGTATTTT. The full variable domain, completed using reference TRBV18 and TRBJ2-3, is NAGVMQNPRHLVRRRGQEARLRCSPMKGHSHVYWYRQLPEEGLKFMVYLQKENIIDESGMPKERFSAEFPKEGPSILRIQQVVRGDSAAYFCASQGAGSDTQYFGPGTRLTVL.

The chain is built from TRBV5-1 and TRBJ2-5; 9 positions agree with TRBD1. The ends lost 4 bases at V and 5 bases at J; junction bases unmatched: 12. CDR1 is SGHRS and CDR2 is YFSETQ in the germline V gene. The CDR3 sequence is 16 residues long. CDR3 sequence (DNA): TGCGCCAGCAGCCCCACCCTACAGGGGGCGGGGGAGACCCAGTACTTC. It codes for CASSPTLQGAGETQYF.

The chain recombines TRBV2 with TRBJ1-1, with a tentative D call TRBD1 (5 bases). Between the trimmed V and J ends, which lost 6 bases and 1 base, there was a span of 9 bases. This CDR3 contains 13 residues. Germline V gene lookup returns CDR1 SNHLY and CDR2 FYNNEI. The CDR3 loop reads CASRKGRNTEAFF. The CDR3 DNA is TGTGCCAGCAGAAAGGGGCGGAACACTGAAGCTTTCTTT.

The rearrangement links TRBV21-1 to TRBJ2-2; TRBD1 reflects the table's D call only, with no check against the DNA. TRBV21-1 is tagged as a pseudogene. The CDR3 extends over 16 amino acids. The CDR3 loop is CASSKVRGLNTGELFF. As DNA, the CDR3 is TGTGCCAGCAGCAAAGTAAGGGGCCTAAACACCGGGGAGCTGTTTTTT.

The genes are TRBV23-1 and TRBJ2-7, with 10 positions matching TRBD1. TRBV23-1 is classed as an ORF, of uncertain function. The CDR3 sequence is 13 residues long. The trim removed 7 bases at V and 3 bases at J, leaving 3 bases unmatched. CDR3 sequence (DNA): TGCGCCAGCACTCGGACAGGGGGCTACGAGCAGTACTTC. Encoded protein: CASTRTGGYEQYF.

V and J are TRBV18 and TRBJ2-3, with a weak D call TRBD1 (6 bases). The germline gives CDR1 KGHSH, CDR2 LQKENI. V was pared by 5 bases and J by 5 bases, with 8 bases between. The CDR3 length is 12 residues. In DNA, the CDR3 is TGTGCCAGCTCAGCAGGGGAAGATACGCAGTATTTT. It codes for CASSAGEDTQYF.

The V gene is TRBV18, the J gene TRBJ1-1, with 7 bases that match TRBD1. CDR1 KGHSH and CDR2 LQKENI come from the germline V gene. After removal of 0 bases from V and 8 bases from J, the junction contained 6 bases not matched to a gene. CDR3 length: 14 amino acids. CDR3 region: CASSPPWDRAEAFF. CDR3 nucleotide sequence: TGTGCCAGCTCACCACCTTGGGACAGAGCAGAAGCTTTCTTT.

The chain employs TRBV4-2 and TRBJ2-7; 8 bases are a match to TRBD2. Germline assignment: CDR1 LGHNA and CDR2 YNFKEQ. CDR3 length: 14 residues. V was pared by 0 bases and J by 7 bases, with 5 bases of the junction left unmatched. CDR3 coding DNA: TGTGCCAGCAGCCAAGACGCCGGGAGGGGAGAGCAGTACTTC. Amino acid sequence: CASSQDAGRGEQYF.

The chain uses TRBV12-5 and TRBJ2-7; TRBD2 agrees at 7 bases. Germline V gene data show CDR1 as LGHNT and CDR2 as FRNRAP. The ends lost 0 bases at V and 0 bases at J; junction bases unmatched: 5. The CDR3 spans 16 residues. The chain's CDR3 is CASGLVRRESSYEQYF. In DNA form, the CDR3 reads TGTGCTAGTGGTTTGGTACGGCGGGAGAGCTCCTACGAGCAGTACTTC.

The chain joins TRBV28 to TRBJ2-5; 7 positions match TRBD2. Germline assignment: CDR1 MDHEN and CDR2 SYDVKM. Trimming cost V 6 bases and J 5 bases; bases outside gene matches: 15. CDR3 size: 16 residues. Written as DNA, the CDR3 is TGTGCCAGCAGCTCCGGGGGGACGGGAGGATGGGAGACCCAGTACTTC. Protein sequence: CASSSGGTGGWETQYF.

The chain recombines TRBV27 with TRBJ1-2; 7 bases map to TRBD1. CDR3 length: 13 amino acids. CDR1 and CDR2 (germline): MNHEY, SMNVEV (reference sequence). V was clipped by 9 bases and J by 6 bases; unmatched bases: 10. The CDR3 DNA follows: TGTGCCAGTTCCAGGGGGGTCACGAATGGCTACACCTTC. Its translation: CASSRGVTNGYTF.

This chain links TRBV7-2 with TRBJ1-2; possible D gene TRBD1, 5 bases. There are 15 residues in the CDR3. The ends were cut back, 4 bases at V and 2 bases at J, with 14 bases in the middle. CDR1 and CDR2 (germline): SGHTA, FQGNSA. The CDR3 reads CASSSRSGGNYGYTF. CDR3 coding DNA: TGTGCCAGCAGCTCACGGAGCGGGGGGAACTATGGCTACACCTTC.

A few counts support this clone. This sequence joins TRBV5-1 and TRBJ1-1, with no clear D. V was clipped by 1 base and J by 11 bases, with 15 bases between them. The CDR3 is 13 amino acids. CDR1 and CDR2 (germline): SGHRS, YFSETQ. CDR3 sequence: CASSLWRSEEAFF. The CDR3 coding sequence is TGCGCCAGCAGCTTGTGGAGGTCCGAGGAGGCTTTCTTT.